A selection of T cell receptor beta chains follows, all from one sample in a study of cytomegalovirus exposure and HLA in healthy donors. Libraries were prepared by immunoSEQ multiplex PCR; TCRdb keeps only in-frame clonotypes and omits some of them. The repertoire holds 150,000 to 200,000 clones, around 76% seen once, with 2% to 3% in the top ten. Sequencing used PBMCs. The receptors were gathered from a woman younger than 45 in good health and CMV-seropositive. The CDR3 runs from the conserved cysteine through the conserved F or W. D genes are given only for firm matches. Only part of the rows carry a size: once, few, many, or a class if the clone is expanded.

V gene	clone size	J gene	D gene	CDR3 DNA	CDR3 protein
TRBV9	NA	TRBJ2-3	TRBD2	TGTGCCAGCAGCGTATCACAGCGGGGCTTGGGCACAGATACGCAGTATTTT	CASSVSQRGLGTDTQYF
TRBV7-2	once	TRBJ2-1	TRBD1	TGTGCCAGCAGGACTTTACAGGGGACTGAGCAGTTCTTC	CASRTLQGTEQFF
TRBV4-3	few	TRBJ2-4	TRBD1	TGCGCCAGCAGCCAAGGGACAGGGCCTCGAAACATTCAGTACTTC	CASSQGTGPRNIQYF
TRBV30	NA	TRBJ1-2	TRBD1	TGTGCCTGGAGGGACAGGGGTATTCCCTATGGCTACACCTTC	CAWRDRGIPYGYTF
TRBV28	NA	TRBJ1-4	TRBD1	TGTGCCAGCAGAGGACAGGGGGCGGGGGCCGGTGAAAAACTGTTTTTT	CASRGQGAGAGEKLFF
TRBV7-8	NA	TRBJ1-2	TRBD1	TGTGCCAGCAGCCCAGAATGGGACAGGGGCCTCTATGGCTACACCTTC	CASSPEWDRGLYGYTF
TRBV7-8	NA	TRBJ2-7	TRBD1	TGTGCCAGCAGCGGGACAGCCGACTCCTACGAGCAGTACTTC	CASSGTADSYEQYF
TRBV9	NA	TRBJ2-1	TRBD2	TGTGCCAGCAGCGTCCCTAGCGGGGGGTCCTACAATGAGCAGTTCTTC	CASSVPSGGSYNEQFF
TRBV11-3	NA	TRBJ2-7	NA	TGTGCCAGTACTTTCCGGGCGGGTGACTACGAGCAGTACTTC	CASTFRAGDYEQYF
TRBV6-5	NA	TRBJ1-3	TRBD1	TGTGCCAGCACGGACAGGTATTCTGGAAACACCATATATTTT	CASTDRYSGNTIYF
TRBV2	NA	TRBJ2-6	NA	TGTGCCAGCAGCCAAAGGCCGGGGATAGGCGGGGCCAACGTCCTGACTTTC	CASSQRPGIGGANVLTF
TRBV19	NA	TRBJ1-3	TRBD1	TGTGCCAGTAGTACCCAATTACAGGGGATCCCTGGAAACACCATATATTTT	CASSTQLQGIPGNTIYF
TRBV4-1	NA	TRBJ1-1	NA	TGCGCCAGCAGCCAACAAACAGGGATGCCTGAAGCTTTCTTT	CASSQQTGMPEAFF
TRBV6-5	NA	TRBJ2-7	TRBD1	TGTGCCAGCAGTATCCACGGGACAGGACGGGGCGAGCAGTACTTC	CASSIHGTGRGEQYF
TRBV6-1	NA	TRBJ1-5	NA	TGTGCCAGCAGTGATGGGGGGGGCGGTCAGCCCCAGCATTTT	CASSDGGGGQPQHF
TRBV5-4	NA	TRBJ2-3	TRBD2	TGTGCCAGCAGTTCTGAGCGGGGGAGAATCACAGATACGCAGTATTTT	CASSSERGRITDTQYF
TRBV4-1	NA	TRBJ1-2	TRBD1	TGCGCCAGCAGCCAAGGTCTCTTCGGACAGGGGAGTCTTGGCTACACCTTC	CASSQGLFGQGSLGYTF
TRBV5-1	NA	TRBJ1-1	NA	TGCGCCAGCAGCTTGGGCGACGGTTCGCTGGGGGGTTGGACTGAAGCTTTCTTT	CASSLGDGSLGGWTEAFF
TRBV25-1	NA	TRBJ2-1	NA	TGTGCCAGCAGTGAACTTGGGGCCAATGAGCAGTTCTTC	CASSELGANEQFF
TRBV18	NA	TRBJ1-4	TRBD1	TGTGCCAGCTCACCCGGACCACAGGGGTCAACTAATGAAAAACTGTTTTTT	CASSPGPQGSTNEKLFF
TRBV7-2	NA	TRBJ2-7	TRBD1	TGTGCCAGCAGCTTAGACCAGGGGGCTAGGGAGCAGTACTTC	CASSLDQGAREQYF
TRBV10-2	NA	TRBJ2-7	NA	TGCGCCAGCAGTGAGTGGCGGGGGCCCTACGAGCAGTACTTC	CASSEWRGPYEQYF
TRBV15	NA	TRBJ1-6	NA	TGTGCCACCAGCAGAGAGACCAATGGGGGGTCACCCCTCCACTTT	CATSRETNGGSPLHF
TRBV5-1	few	TRBJ2-7	TRBD1	TGCGCCAGCAGCTTGAACAGGGGGCCGTGGGAGCAGTACTTC	CASSLNRGPWEQYF
TRBV18	few	TRBJ2-2	NA	TGTGCCAGCTCAACTTTGGGCACCACCGGGGAGCTGTTTTTT	CASSTLGTTGELFF
TRBV6-1	NA	TRBJ2-7	TRBD1	TGTGCCAGCAGACGGACAGGGGGCAGGTACGAGCAGTACTTC	CASRRTGGRYEQYF
TRBV11-3	NA	TRBJ1-4	NA	TGTGCCAGCAGCTTACCCCATGCGGCTAATGAAAAACTGTTTTTT	CASSLPHAANEKLFF
TRBV19	NA	TRBJ2-1	NA	TGTGCCAGTAGTATTTTAGGACAACCCTACAATGAGCAGTTCTTC	CASSILGQPYNEQFF
TRBV5-8	NA	TRBJ2-7	TRBD1	TGTGCCAGCACCCCCGGGACAGGGCCCTACGAGCAGTACTTC	CASTPGTGPYEQYF
TRBV5-1	NA	TRBJ2-2	TRBD2	TGCGCCAGCAGCTTGGCCCTAACTAGCGGGCTGAGCGGGGAGCTGTTTTTT	CASSLALTSGLSGELFF
TRBV11-2	once	TRBJ1-3	NA	TGTGCCAGCAGCCTACGATGGGGGACTGCCGGAAACACCATATATTTT	CASSLRWGTAGNTIYF
TRBV29-1	NA	TRBJ2-3	TRBD1	TGCAGCGTTGCCGGACAGGGGTTAGCAGATACGCAGTATTTT	CSVAGQGLADTQYF
TRBV4-3	NA	TRBJ1-2	NA	TGCGCCAGCAGCCAAGGGGGGGGCTTGAGCTATGGCTACACCTTC	CASSQGGGLSYGYTF
TRBV28	NA	TRBJ1-2	TRBD1	TGTGCCAGCAGTACCCCGACAGGGACGTTCGGCTACACCTTC	CASSTPTGTFGYTF
TRBV11-2	once	TRBJ1-2	NA	TGTGCCAGCAGCTTAGCGGTTGGGCAGATTCTGGCCTATGGCTACACCTTC	CASSLAVGQILAYGYTF
TRBV9	NA	TRBJ2-2	NA	TGTGCCAGCAGCGTAGCGTGGACAGTCAACACCGGGGAGCTGTTTTTT	CASSVAWTVNTGELFF
TRBV4-2	NA	TRBJ2-1	NA	TGTGCCAGCAGCCAAGGAACGGGAGCGTCGGCCTCCTACAATGAGCAGTTCTTC	CASSQGTGASASYNEQFF
TRBV20-1	NA	TRBJ2-7	NA	TGCAGTGCCCAGGGGAACCACGAGCAGTACTTC	CSAQGNHEQYF
TRBV10-3	NA	TRBJ2-3	TRBD2	TGTGCCATCAGTGAGGGACTAGCGGGGGGGTCCACTAGCACAGATACGCAGTATTTT	CAISEGLAGGSTSTDTQYF
TRBV5-4	once	TRBJ2-1	TRBD2	TGTGCCAGCAGCTCCGGGACTACTCGCTCCTACAATGAGCAGTTCTTC	CASSSGTTRSYNEQFF
TRBV11-2	NA	TRBJ1-1	NA	TGTGCCAGCAGCTTAGATCCGACAGGAGAGAGGGCTTTCTTT	CASSLDPTGERAFF
TRBV28	NA	TRBJ2-3	TRBD2	TGTGCCAGCAGTTCACCAAGCGGGGGGGCGGTAGATACGCAGTATTTT	CASSSPSGGAVDTQYF